A few counts support the clone carrying this T cell receptor beta chain. A read error may be the cause here, since a much bigger clone is one base away. The method for making cDNA was 5'RACE, and it used 10-nucleotide random UMIs. TCRdb ran MiXCR on the 5' RACE reads and lists one entry per CDR3 protein. The table lists tens of thousands of distinct CDR3 sequences, around 3.3% of them singletons, with under 6% in the top ten. This entry is derived from a study of neurological immune-mediated disorders. The overall study: Of the multiple sclerosis patients, some 35 in total, some 30 were relapsing-remitting and 3 were secondary progressive.

CDR1 and CDR2 (germline): MGHRA, YSYEKL. The CDR3 length is 17 residues. Sequenced material: PBMCs. The chain couples TRBV4-1 to TRBJ2-6, with a weak D call TRBD1 (6 bases). The TCR originated in a man in his forties with multiple sclerosis. The CDR3 DNA is TGCGCCAGCAGCCAAGAGAGCCAGGGGTCCGGGGCCAAAGTCCTGACTTTC. Amino acid sequence: CASSQESQGSGAKVLTF.